This paragraph covers one T cell receptor beta chain sequence. The data were taken from a study of human T cells and chemical hapten exposure. Germline values: CDR1 ENHRY, CDR2 SYGVKD. The CDR3 totals 15 residues. J was trimmed by 4 bases and V by 10 bases; bases with no gene match: 11. Time point of the sample: patch test 3, about 24 weeks after DPC sensitization. Treatment here: therapeutic diphenylcyclopropenone sensitization with weekly scalp DPC. Unfractionated whole blood yielded total RNA. TCRdb re-called the RACE reads with MiXCR, one entry per CDR3 protein. Of some 180,000 distinct CDR3 sequences in the sample, around 25% were seen once.

This TCR came from a woman aged 40-49 years with alopecia areata. Some clones in this sample may be carry-over from other donors' samples. The V call is TRBV10-3, the J call TRBJ2-7; 12 positions match TRBD2. The source was whole blood, collected in connection with sensitization to the hapten diphenylcyclopropenone (DPC). DNA of the CDR3: TGTGCCACCGAACCGCGTCTAGCGGGAGGGTACGAGCAGTACTTC. As protein: CATEPRLAGGYEQYF.